What follows is one T cell receptor beta chain and its context. The sample comes from a study of T cells in Graves' hyperthyroidism and ophthalmopathy. Germline loops: CDR1 MNHNY, CDR2 SVGAGI (reference sequence). This CDR3 contains 12 residues. Trimming took off 2 bases at V and 5 bases at J, with 6 bases between the two ends. Regions amplified from RNA transcripts were the TCR beta CDR3 regions. HTBI primers were employed in a first-round RT-PCR of the TCR CDR3. TCRdb fed the multiplex PCR reads into MiXCR, producing one record per CDR3 protein. The repertoire has about 840,000 distinct CDR3 sequences, over 35% of them found once; the top ten carry roughly 8.3%. Graves' hyperthyroidism without ophthalmopathy progression within 18 months was termed stable. Patients aged 18 to 65 had newly diagnosed hyperthyroidism of under 2 months' duration.

Sequencing was carried out using blood. This clonotype originated in a man aged 18 to 29 with Graves' hyperthyroidism. This chain uses TRBV6-6 with TRBJ1-1; D uncertain. In DNA, the CDR3 is TGTGCCAGCAGTTACAAGGGTACTGAAGCTTTCTTT. This sequence encodes CASSYKGTEAFF.